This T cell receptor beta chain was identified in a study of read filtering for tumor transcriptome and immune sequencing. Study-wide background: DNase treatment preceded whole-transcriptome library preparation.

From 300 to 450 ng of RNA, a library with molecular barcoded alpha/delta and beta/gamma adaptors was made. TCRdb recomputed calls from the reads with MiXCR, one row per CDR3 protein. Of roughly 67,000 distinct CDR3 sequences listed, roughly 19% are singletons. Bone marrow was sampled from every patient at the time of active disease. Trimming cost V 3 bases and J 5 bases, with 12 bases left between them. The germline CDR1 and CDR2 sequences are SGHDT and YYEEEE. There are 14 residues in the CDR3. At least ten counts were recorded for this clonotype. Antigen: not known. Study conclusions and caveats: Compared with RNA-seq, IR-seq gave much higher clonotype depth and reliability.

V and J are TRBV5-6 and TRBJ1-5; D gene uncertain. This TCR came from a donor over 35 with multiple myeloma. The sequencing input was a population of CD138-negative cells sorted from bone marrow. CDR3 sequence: CASSSIQRDQPQHF. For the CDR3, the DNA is TGTGCCAGCAGCTCCATACAGCGTGATCAGCCCCAGCATTTT.